The rows below give T cell receptor beta chains drawn from one sample of a study of control samples from healthy donors and cancer patients. Clones were sequenced by immunoSEQ multiplex PCR, and TCRdb holds only the in-frame ones, with some missing. Of some 98,000 clones listed, approximately 84% are singletons. Material: PBMCs. The receptor set was obtained from a man aged 70-80 years with lung cancer. The CDR3 runs from the conserved cysteine through the conserved F or W. A D gene is named only where the DNA matches it firmly. Rows may omit the clone size; those that give it use once, few, many or a size class.

J gene: TRBJ2-5
clone size: .
D gene: TRBD1
V gene: TRBV29-1
CDR3 DNA: TGCAGCGTTGATGTAGCAGGGGGAGAGACCCAGTACTTC
CDR3 protein: CSVDVAGGETQYF

J gene: TRBJ2-1
clone size: .
D gene: .
V gene: TRBV21-1
CDR3 DNA: TGTGCCAGCAGCAAAGCGGGGCGGGGTTTCCCTCGGGATGAGCAGTTCTTC
CDR3 protein: CASSKAGRGFPRDEQFF

J gene: TRBJ2-2
clone size: .
D gene: .
V gene: TRBV11-2
CDR3 DNA: TGTGCCAGCAGCGCGGGACCCTTGAACACCGGGGAGCTGTTTTTT
CDR3 protein: CASSAGPLNTGELFF

J gene: TRBJ1-5
clone size: .
D gene: TRBD1
V gene: TRBV18
CDR3 DNA: TGTGCCAGCTCACGAACAGGGGTCAATCAGCCCCAGCATTTT
CDR3 protein: CASSRTGVNQPQHF

J gene: TRBJ2-3
clone size: .
D gene: .
V gene: TRBV19
CDR3 DNA: TGTGCCAGTAGTCCGGGACTGCGGCGCACAGATACGCAGTATTTT
CDR3 protein: CASSPGLRRTDTQYF

J gene: TRBJ1-1
clone size: .
D gene: .
V gene: TRBV7-2
CDR3 DNA: TGTGCCAGCAGCTTACAATTGGGGCGTACGGATGAGGCTTTCTTT
CDR3 protein: CASSLQLGRTDEAFF

J gene: TRBJ2-7
clone size: .
D gene: .
V gene: TRBV3-1/TRBV3-2
CDR3 DNA: TGTGCCAGCAGCCAAAACTACGAGCAGTACTTC
CDR3 protein: CASSQNYEQYF

J gene: TRBJ1-1
clone size: .
D gene: TRBD1
V gene: TRBV10-1
CDR3 DNA: TGCGCCAGCAGTAGGACAGGGGAAACTGAAGCTTTCTTT
CDR3 protein: CASSRTGETEAFF

J gene: TRBJ1-1
clone size: .
D gene: .
V gene: TRBV24-1
CDR3 DNA: TGTGCCACCAGTGGGAGCGGCACTGAAGCTTTCTTT
CDR3 protein: CATSGSGTEAFF

J gene: TRBJ2-1
clone size: .
D gene: TRBD1
V gene: TRBV14
CDR3 DNA: TGTGCCAGCAGCCTCCGGGACAGATTCAATGAGCAGTTCTTC
CDR3 protein: CASSLRDRFNEQFF

J gene: TRBJ1-5
clone size: .
D gene: TRBD1
V gene: TRBV3-1/TRBV3-2
CDR3 DNA: TGTGCCAGTAAACAGGGGGTGGCCAATCAGCCCCAGCATTTT
CDR3 protein: CASKQGVANQPQHF

J gene: TRBJ1-4
clone size: .
D gene: .
V gene: TRBV19
CDR3 DNA: TGTGCCAGTAGTATTCCGACCGCAACTAATGAAAAACTGTTTTTT
CDR3 protein: CASSIPTATNEKLFF

J gene: TRBJ1-1
clone size: .
D gene: TRBD1
V gene: TRBV7-8
CDR3 DNA: TGTGCCAGCAGCGAAACCGGGACAGGGGGTTTTTTTCGGGCTTTCTTT
CDR3 protein: CASSETGTGGFFRAFF

J gene: TRBJ2-2
clone size: .
D gene: .
V gene: TRBV5-6
CDR3 DNA: TGTGCCAGCAGCTTCCGTCCGGGGGCGGGACCCGGGGAGCTGTTTTTT
CDR3 protein: CASSFRPGAGPGELFF

J gene: TRBJ1-1
clone size: .
D gene: .
V gene: TRBV6-1
CDR3 DNA: TGTGCCAGCAGTGAAGGATCCGTTCTGAACACTGAAGCTTTCTTT
CDR3 protein: CASSEGSVLNTEAFF

J gene: TRBJ1-5
clone size: .
D gene: .
V gene: TRBV6-6
CDR3 DNA: TGTGCCAGCAGTTACTCGACAGCCAATCAGCCCCAGCATTTT
CDR3 protein: CASSYSTANQPQHF

J gene: TRBJ2-1
clone size: .
D gene: TRBD2
V gene: TRBV6-2/TRBV6-3
CDR3 DNA: TGTGCCAGCAGCCTCCAGAGTAGCGGGGGCTACAATGAGCAGTTCTTC
CDR3 protein: CASSLQSSGGYNEQFF

J gene: TRBJ1-4
clone size: .
D gene: .
V gene: TRBV30
CDR3 DNA: TGTGCCTGGAGTAGACGGGGAATAGGGGAAAAACTGTTTTTT
CDR3 protein: CAWSRRGIGEKLFF

J gene: TRBJ2-7
clone size: .
D gene: .
V gene: TRBV30
CDR3 DNA: TGTGCCTGGAGTGTAGTCGGAACCTACGAGCAGTACTTC
CDR3 protein: CAWSVVGTYEQYF

J gene: TRBJ2-5
clone size: .
D gene: TRBD1
V gene: TRBV6-2/TRBV6-3
CDR3 DNA: TGTGCCAGCAGTCCCCGGACAGGGCTGGTTCGACAAGAGACCCAGTACTTC
CDR3 protein: CASSPRTGLVRQETQYF

J gene: TRBJ2-7
clone size: .
D gene: .
V gene: TRBV21-1
CDR3 DNA: TGTGCCAGCAGCAAACTAACCACCTACGAGCAGTACTTC
CDR3 protein: CASSKLTTYEQYF

J gene: TRBJ1-1
clone size: .
D gene: .
V gene: TRBV5-1
CDR3 DNA: TGCGCCAGCAGCCTTACATCAGTGAACACTGAAGCTTTCTTT
CDR3 protein: CASSLTSVNTEAFF

J gene: TRBJ1-4
clone size: .
D gene: TRBD1
V gene: TRBV2
CDR3 DNA: TGTGCCAGCAGCCCCGGGACAGGGGGCGAAAAACTGTTTTTT
CDR3 protein: CASSPGTGGEKLFF

J gene: TRBJ2-1
clone size: .
D gene: TRBD2
V gene: TRBV10-3
CDR3 DNA: TGTGCCATCGCGGCTAGCGGGGGGGCGGGCAATGAGCAGTTCTTC
CDR3 protein: CAIAASGGAGNEQFF

J gene: TRBJ2-7
clone size: .
D gene: TRBD2
V gene: TRBV5-1
CDR3 DNA: TGCGCCAGCAGCGCTTTCGCGGGGGGCCGAGTCGAGCAGTACTTC
CDR3 protein: CASSAFAGGRVEQYF

J gene: TRBJ1-2
clone size: .
D gene: .
V gene: TRBV12-3/TRBV12-4
CDR3 DNA: TGTGCCAGCAGTTTAATTAGTCACTATGGCTACACCTTC
CDR3 protein: CASSLISHYGYTF

J gene: TRBJ2-2
clone size: .
D gene: .
V gene: TRBV9
CDR3 DNA: TGTGCCAGCAGCCCCAGAGGTGGTACGGGAACCGGGGAGCTGTTTTTT
CDR3 protein: CASSPRGGTGTGELFF

J gene: TRBJ2-1
clone size: few
D gene: TRBD1
V gene: TRBV19
CDR3 DNA: TGTGCCAGTATGGCCCGGGACAGTCACTACAATGAGCAGTTCTTC
CDR3 protein: CASMARDSHYNEQFF

J gene: TRBJ1-1
clone size: few
D gene: .
V gene: TRBV7-2
CDR3 DNA: TGTGCCAGCAGCTCCCACCGGGGGGCTGGTGAAGCTTTCTTT
CDR3 protein: CASSSHRGAGEAFF

J gene: TRBJ2-7
clone size: .
D gene: TRBD2
V gene: TRBV5-4
CDR3 DNA: TGTGCCAGCAGCTTGACGCGGGGGGCCTTCCTTGGGATTATTGAGCAGTACTTC
CDR3 protein: CASSLTRGAFLGIIEQYF

J gene: TRBJ2-7
clone size: .
D gene: .
V gene: TRBV19
CDR3 DNA: TGTGCCAGTAGTAAATCCAGGGCGGCCGGAATCTACGAGCAGTACTTC
CDR3 protein: CASSKSRAAGIYEQYF

J gene: TRBJ2-3
clone size: .
D gene: .
V gene: TRBV30
CDR3 DNA: TGTGCCTGCGGTACCTTAGGCTTCACAGATACGCAGTATTTT
CDR3 protein: CACGTLGFTDTQYF

J gene: TRBJ1-5
clone size: .
D gene: .
V gene: TRBV7-9
CDR3 DNA: TGTGCCAGCAGCTTGGGGGGTCACGGCCAGCCCCAGCATTTT
CDR3 protein: CASSLGGHGQPQHF

J gene: TRBJ1-2
clone size: .
D gene: TRBD1
V gene: TRBV5-6
CDR3 DNA: TGTGCCAGCAGCCGGGACAGGGGAACGGGTAGCTATGGCTACACCTTC
CDR3 protein: CASSRDRGTGSYGYTF

J gene: TRBJ2-7
clone size: .
D gene: .
V gene: TRBV30
CDR3 DNA: TGTGCCTGGATCTCACCCCTCTACGAGCAGTACTTC
CDR3 protein: CAWISPLYEQYF

J gene: TRBJ2-7
clone size: .
D gene: .
V gene: TRBV11-2
CDR3 DNA: TGTGCCAGCGGGACCTACGAGCAGTACTTC
CDR3 protein: CASGTYEQYF

J gene: TRBJ2-5
clone size: .
D gene: .
V gene: TRBV14
CDR3 DNA: TGTGCCAGCAGCCAAGCGAACCAAGAGACCCAGTACTTC
CDR3 protein: CASSQANQETQYF

J gene: TRBJ1-6
clone size: .
D gene: .
V gene: TRBV4-1
CDR3 DNA: TGCGCCAGCAGCCAACCCCCGACAGGAGGGAATTCACCCCTCCACTTT
CDR3 protein: CASSQPPTGGNSPLHF

J gene: TRBJ2-2
clone size: .
D gene: .
V gene: TRBV7-3
CDR3 DNA: TGTGCCAGCAGCTTGTCCAATTCGAACACCGGGGAGCTGTTTTTT
CDR3 protein: CASSLSNSNTGELFF

J gene: TRBJ2-7
clone size: .
D gene: TRBD1
V gene: TRBV25-1
CDR3 DNA: TGTGCCAGCAGTGAAGGGACAGGGGTAAGCGAGCAGTACTTC
CDR3 protein: CASSEGTGVSEQYF

J gene: TRBJ2-4
clone size: .
D gene: TRBD2
V gene: TRBV28
CDR3 DNA: TGTGCCAGCACCCCAAGTCGGGGGGGGTTCGGCAAAAACATTCAGTACTTC
CDR3 protein: CASTPSRGGFGKNIQYF

J gene: TRBJ2-2
clone size: .
D gene: .
V gene: TRBV29-1
CDR3 DNA: TGCAGCGTTGATCTGGGGCAGGGTGGCGGGGAGCTGTTTTTT
CDR3 protein: CSVDLGQGGGELFF

J gene: TRBJ1-1
clone size: many
D gene: .
V gene: TRBV7-3
CDR3 DNA: TGTGCCAGCAGCTTAATTTTGACAGAGGTGGCTTTCTTT
CDR3 protein: CASSLILTEVAFF

J gene: TRBJ1-5
clone size: .
D gene: .
V gene: TRBV15
CDR3 DNA: TGTGCCACCAGCAGAGTTCAAGACCCTAATCAGCCCCAGCATTTT
CDR3 protein: CATSRVQDPNQPQHF

J gene: TRBJ1-2
clone size: .
D gene: TRBD1
V gene: TRBV6-5
CDR3 DNA: TGTGCCAGCAGGGGACAGGGGGCTGGTAACTATGGCTACACCTTC
CDR3 protein: CASRGQGAGNYGYTF

J gene: TRBJ1-2
clone size: .
D gene: TRBD1
V gene: TRBV4-3
CDR3 DNA: TGCGCCAGCAGCCAAACAGGGGGCGTCTCCGGCTACACCTTC
CDR3 protein: CASSQTGGVSGYTF